The TCR beta chain described here comes from a study of cytomegalovirus exposure and HLA in healthy donors. Both 60 Vbeta primers and 13 Jbeta primers went into the PCR. Using immunoSEQ multiplex PCR, the repertoire was profiled, and TCRdb retains in-frame clones only, with some absent. The sample carries 200,000 or so clones, around 83% recorded once. Trimming removed 5 bases from V and 2 bases from J; junction bases left unmatched: 11. CDR1 and CDR2 from the germline V gene are LNHDA and SQIVND (reference sequence). The CDR3 extends over 16 amino acids. J is TRBJ1-1 and V is TRBV19; 7 bases line up with TRBD1. This TCR was recovered from a woman in her forties or fifties in good health and CMV-seropositive. Sequenced material: PBMCs. This CDR3 reads CASSLQGFEVNTEAFF. CDR3 nucleotides: TGTGCCAGTAGTCTACAGGGGTTTGAGGTTAACACTGAAGCTTTCTTT. The variable domain in full, with the rest retrieved from reference TRBV19 and TRBJ1-1, is DGGITQSPKYLFRKEGQNVTLSCEQNLNHDAMYWYRQDPGQGLRLIYYSQIVNDFQKGDIAEGYSVSREKKESFPLTVTSAQKNPTAFYLCASSLQGFEVNTEAFFGQGTRLTVV.